The 3 T cell receptor beta chains presented below share a single source sample, sequenced in a study of CD8+CD57+ T cells in acquired aplastic anemia. The authors sequenced patients whose flow cytometry had shown CD8+CD57+ cell expansion. Genomic DNA, serving as template, underwent TCR beta VDJ and CDR3 profiling. MiXCR, applied by TCRdb to the reads, yields one record per CDR3 protein. Of about 180,000 distinct CDR3 sequences detected, roughly 60% appear once; the ten largest clones hold approximately 42%. Sequenced: sorted CD4+, CD8+, or CD8+CD57+ T cells (not recorded which) from PBMCs. The receptors were gathered from a human donor with aplastic anemia.

Details on this clonotype: One end of the junction varies from germline; a read error may be responsible. The V call is TRBV5-1, the J call TRBJ2-7, with TRBD2 matching 13 bases. Germline V gene sequence: CDR1 SGHRS, CDR2 YFSETQ. CDR3 length: 18 residues. For the CDR3, the DNA is TGTGCCAGCAGCTTGGGAGGACTAGCGGGAGCAAACTCCTACGAGCAGTACTTC. Translated: CASSLGGLAGANSYEQYF.

The V gene is TRBV20-1, the J gene TRBJ2-7, with D tentatively TRBD2 (6 bases). The CDR3 consists of 13 residues. CDR1 DFQATT and CDR2 SNEGSKA come from the germline V gene (reference sequence). Between the trimmed V and J ends, which lost 4 bases and 2 bases, there was a span of 12 bases. The CDR3 DNA reads as TGCAGTGCTATCCGGGACTCTACCTACGAGCAGTACTTC. Residues: CSAIRDSTYEQYF.

The chain joins TRBV27 to TRBJ2-4; 7 nucleotides line up with TRBD1. This CDR3 spans 12 amino acids. Germline V gene lookup returns CDR1 MNHEY and CDR2 SMNVEV (reference sequence). Trimming at V came to 10 bases and at J to 3 bases, leaving 3 bases not matched to a gene. CDR3 protein: CAIGQDKNIQYF. The CDR3 DNA reads TGTGCCATCGGACAGGACAAAAACATTCAGTACTTC.